Given below is one T cell receptor beta chain in context. No antigen is known for it. No qualities accompany the bases; no much larger clone lies one base away. The donors were around 39 Caucasian individuals from Russia, aged about 6 to 100 years, who were systemically healthy. Each donor gave 8.5 to 10 milliliters of peripheral blood, collected into EDTA-treated Vacutainer tubes. PBMCs were isolated by Ficoll-Paque density-gradient centrifugation, with at least 7 million obtained per sample. Trizol reagent was used to extract total RNA from PBMCs, with at least 6 micrograms per sample. The percentages of naive CD45RAhigh/CD27high T cells were determined by flow cytometry on a PBMC aliquot from every donor. The sample originates from a study of blood T cells in healthy people across ages (dated by TCRdb to about 2015). Study-level background: In model experiments, template switching captured about one uniquely barcoded TCR beta cDNA molecule for every two T cells. Age-related changes in TCR beta repertoire diversity were measured in the study by deep sequencing normalized with unique cDNA molecular identifiers. The donors were split into four age groups: young (average around 15 years), middle-aged (over 35), aged (about 56) and long-lived (approximately 89). For two donors (one aged 18 to 30 and one aged 80 or older), the study analyzed two additional independent replicas of 1 million unique cDNA reads from the same blood draw. General study outcomes and caveats: Compared with the aged group, the long-lived group had more naive CD4+ T cells, fewer expanded clones and increased TCR diversity, suggesting age selection. Observed TCR beta diversity per million T cells fell roughly linearly with age, and a significant reduction was already apparent by age around 40. Total diversity estimates from one million sequenced T cells were considered lower bounds and underestimates. Because profiling used bulk unsorted PBMCs, naive and antigen-experienced compartments could not be compared conclusively. Because the CMV infection status of the donors was unknown, age-related changes in expanded clonotypes may potentially have been confounded. There was a strong correlation between observed TCR beta diversity and the percentage of naive T cells measured by flow cytometry.

CDR3 length: 14 amino acids, cysteine to phenylalanine. The CDR3 DNA has 42 bases and is translated from base 1. Taken from the germline V gene, the CDR1 and CDR2 loops are SQVTM and ANQGSEA. The germline V end is reduced by 3 bases and the J end by 3 bases; junction bases left unmatched: 3. The receptor library was made with 5' RACE. The data were produced on an Illumina HiSeq 2500. A second PCR of about 6 to 11 cycles was performed with a sample-barcoded 5' primer and a J-beta primer mix. A template-switch 5' adaptor carrying 12 random nucleotides introduced a unique molecular identifier onto each TCR beta cDNA molecule. At least 2.5 million CDR3-containing paired-end reads were obtained from each sample. All of the RNA was converted into first-strand cDNA using the Mint cDNA synthesis kit, with a TRBC-specific oligonucleotide serving as the primer. After uracil-DNA glycosylase treatment, a first 18-cycle PCR used universal primers M1SS and BC2_uni_R on all cDNA. As for the authors' bioinformatics: For normalization, 1 million high-quality reads were randomly selected from each sample, with every read carrying a distinct molecular identifier. Reads sharing molecular identifiers were discarded rather than binned into consensus sequences. MiTCR, set to a Q25 quality threshold and the strictest error-elimination algorithm, was used for CDR3 identification, clonotype clustering and error correction. A nonparametric unseen species model using Euler transformation provided a lower-bound estimate of total TCR beta diversity. The public reads were reanalyzed by TCRdb: fastp trimming at Q25, MiXCR alignment, in-frame beta chains only. For every CDR3 protein sequence, its rows merge into one entry that carries the most common genes and DNA. None of the V and J calls come from the authors' own analysis; TCRdb made them. For this sample there are 750,000 or so distinct CDR3 sequences; around a quarter appear just once. The ten largest clones add up to more than 8.5% of the sample.

These data also featured in a second study, about T cells of mothers and their children. From the second report: Nine systemically healthy Caucasian individuals served as donors, namely three mothers together with their six children. cDNA synthesis consumed the entire amount of extracted RNA, loaded at around 1.5 ug RNA in each 15 ul reaction. Sample barcodes and 2-4 random nucleotides were added via the M1S primer in the second PCR. Over 8 million TCR beta CDR3 reads were obtained for each mother, and 2.5 million to 3 million reads were obtained for each child. Thymic selection similarly shapes TCR recombination output in related and unrelated pairs, with minor effect from inherited differences. Normalized repertoire overlap was always slightly but never significantly higher in related than unrelated mother-child pairs. No persistent microchimeric T cell clones were detected, at a sensitivity of roughly 99 clones per million clonotypes. To look for features that set related mother-child pairs apart from unrelated individuals, the researchers ran deep NGS to compare the TCR beta repertoires of mothers and children. The mean age was 40 +/- 4 years for the mothers and 11 +/- 4 years for the children. After adapter ligation was performed with NEBNext reagents, the libraries were sequenced on an Illumina HiSeq 2000 with 100+100 nt paired-end reads. Mother and child libraries were prepared a month apart and sequenced in separate runs to prevent cross-contamination. For each donor, between about 500,000 and 2,200,000 distinct TCR beta clonotypes were identified. Naive TCR beta clonotypes were estimated from low-frequency clonotypes matched to each donor's FACS-determined naive share, without sorting.

The origin of this receptor is a boy between 5 and 17 years old in good health. The chain employs TRBV29-1 and TRBJ2-1, with TRBD2 identical over 9 junction bases. Specimen: blood. In nucleotide form, the sequence is TGCAGCGTTGAGGCGGGAGGGTACTACAATGAGCAGTTCTTC. It encodes CSVEAGGYYNEQFF.